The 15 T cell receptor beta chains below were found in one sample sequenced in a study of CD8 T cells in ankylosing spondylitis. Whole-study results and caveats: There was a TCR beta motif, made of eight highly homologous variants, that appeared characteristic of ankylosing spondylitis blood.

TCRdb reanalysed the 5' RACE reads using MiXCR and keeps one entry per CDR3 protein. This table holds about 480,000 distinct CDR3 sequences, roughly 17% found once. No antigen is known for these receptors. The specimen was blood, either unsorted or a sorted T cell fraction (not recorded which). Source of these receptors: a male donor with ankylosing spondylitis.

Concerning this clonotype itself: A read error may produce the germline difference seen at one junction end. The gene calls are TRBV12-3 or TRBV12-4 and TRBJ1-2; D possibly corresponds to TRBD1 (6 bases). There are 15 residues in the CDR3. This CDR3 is CASSPADRWQRQIYF. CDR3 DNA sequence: TGTGCCAGCAGTCCCGCCGACAGGTGGCAGAGACAAATCTACTTC.

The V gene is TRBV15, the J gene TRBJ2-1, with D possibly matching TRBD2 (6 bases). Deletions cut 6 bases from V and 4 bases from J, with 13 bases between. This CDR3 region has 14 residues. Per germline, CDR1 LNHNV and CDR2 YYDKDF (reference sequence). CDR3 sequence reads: CATRARGEYNEQFF. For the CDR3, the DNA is TGTGCCACCAGAGCGCGGGGAGAGTACAATGAGCAGTTCTTC.

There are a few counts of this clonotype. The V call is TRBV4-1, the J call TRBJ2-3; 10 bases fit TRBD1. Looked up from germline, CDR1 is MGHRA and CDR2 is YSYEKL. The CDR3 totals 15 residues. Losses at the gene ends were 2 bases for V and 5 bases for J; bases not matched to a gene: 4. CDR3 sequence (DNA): TGCGCCAGCAGCCAACCCGGACAGGGGGGAGATACGCAGTATTTT. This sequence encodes CASSQPGQGGDTQYF.

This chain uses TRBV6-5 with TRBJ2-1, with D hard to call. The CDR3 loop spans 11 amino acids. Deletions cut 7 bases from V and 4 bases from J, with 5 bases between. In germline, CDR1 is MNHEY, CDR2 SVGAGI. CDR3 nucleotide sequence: TGTGCCAGCACCGAGTACAATGAGCAGTTCTTC. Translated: CASTEYNEQFF.

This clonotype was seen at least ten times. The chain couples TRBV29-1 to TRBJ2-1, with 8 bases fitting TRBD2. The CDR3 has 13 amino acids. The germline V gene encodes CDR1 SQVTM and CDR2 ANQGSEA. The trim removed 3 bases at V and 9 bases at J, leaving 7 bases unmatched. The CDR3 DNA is TGCAGCGTTGATTCAGCGGGAGTCAGTGAGCAGTTCTTC. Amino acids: CSVDSAGVSEQFF.

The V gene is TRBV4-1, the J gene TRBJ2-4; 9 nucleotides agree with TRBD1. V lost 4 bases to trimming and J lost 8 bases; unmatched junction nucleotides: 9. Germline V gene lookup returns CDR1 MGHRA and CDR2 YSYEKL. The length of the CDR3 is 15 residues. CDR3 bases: TGCGCCAGCAGCCCCGCCACAGGGGGCGCGCACATTCAGTACTTC. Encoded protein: CASSPATGGAHIQYF.

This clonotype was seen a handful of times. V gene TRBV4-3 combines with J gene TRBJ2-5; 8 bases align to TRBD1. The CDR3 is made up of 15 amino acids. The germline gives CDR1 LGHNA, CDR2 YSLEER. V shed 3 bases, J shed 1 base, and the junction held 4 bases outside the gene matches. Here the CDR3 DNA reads TGCGCCAGCAGCCAGGGGGACAGGCCCCAAGAGACCCAGTACTTC. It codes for CASSQGDRPQETQYF.

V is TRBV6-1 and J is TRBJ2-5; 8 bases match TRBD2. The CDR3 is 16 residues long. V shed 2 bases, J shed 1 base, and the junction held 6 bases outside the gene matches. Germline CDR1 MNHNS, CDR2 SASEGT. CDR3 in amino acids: CASSESIAGSQETQYF. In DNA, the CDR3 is TGTGCCAGCAGTGAATCGATAGCGGGGTCCCAAGAGACCCAGTACTTC.

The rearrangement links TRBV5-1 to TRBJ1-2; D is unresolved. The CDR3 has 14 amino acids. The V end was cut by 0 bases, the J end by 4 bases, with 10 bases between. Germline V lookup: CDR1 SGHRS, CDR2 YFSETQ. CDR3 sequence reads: CASSLAGRSYGYTF. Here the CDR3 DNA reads TGCGCCAGCAGCTTGGCCGGGCGCAGCTATGGCTACACCTTC.

DNA for the CDR3: TGCGCCAGCAGCCCGGAGGGACAGGGGAGGGATGAGCAGTTCTTC. Its protein product is CASSPEGQGRDEQFF. The genes are TRBV5-1 and TRBJ2-1; 10 bases fit TRBD1. Germline loops: CDR1 SGHRS, CDR2 YFSETQ. This CDR3 comprises 15 residues. Trimming at V came to 4 bases and at J to 8 bases, leaving 9 bases not matched to a gene.

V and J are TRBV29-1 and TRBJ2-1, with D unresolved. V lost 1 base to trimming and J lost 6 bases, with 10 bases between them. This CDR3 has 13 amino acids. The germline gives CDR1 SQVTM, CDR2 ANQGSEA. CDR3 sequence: CSVEGTSFNEQFF. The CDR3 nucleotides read TGCAGCGTTGAAGGAACCAGCTTCAATGAGCAGTTCTTC.

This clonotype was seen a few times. The CDR3 reads CASSPLGPESEETQYF. CDR3 bases: TGTGCCAGCTCACCACTAGGTCCGGAGTCGGAGGAGACCCAGTACTTC. V and J are TRBV18 and TRBJ2-5, with no clear D. The germline CDR1 and CDR2 sequences are KGHSH and LQKENI. Between the trimmed V and J ends, which lost 1 base and 5 bases, there was a span of 17 bases. The CDR3 sequence is 16 residues long.

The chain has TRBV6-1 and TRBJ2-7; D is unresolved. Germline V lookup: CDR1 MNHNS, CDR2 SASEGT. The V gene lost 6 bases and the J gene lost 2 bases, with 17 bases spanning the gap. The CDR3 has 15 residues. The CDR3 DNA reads TGTGCCAGCAGCCCCTCCCCGACGGTTGCCTACGAGCAGTACTTC. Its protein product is CASSPSPTVAYEQYF.

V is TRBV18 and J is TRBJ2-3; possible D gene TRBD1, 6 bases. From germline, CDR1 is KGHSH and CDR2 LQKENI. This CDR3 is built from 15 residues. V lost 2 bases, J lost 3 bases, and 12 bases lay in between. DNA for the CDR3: TGTGCCAGCTCACCAGGCCCAGGGGCGACAGATACGCAGTATTTT. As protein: CASSPGPGATDTQYF. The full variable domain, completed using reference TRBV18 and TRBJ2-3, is NAGVMQNPRHLVRRRGQEARLRCSPMKGHSHVYWYRQLPEEGLKFMVYLQKENIIDESGMPKERFSAEFPKEGPSILRIQQVVRGDSAAYFCASSPGPGATDTQYFGPGTRLTVL.

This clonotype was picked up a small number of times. This CDR3 is CASSFSGSNYNEQFF. CDR3 nucleotides: TGTGCCAGTAGTTTTAGCGGGAGTAACTACAATGAGCAGTTCTTC. J is TRBJ2-1 and V is TRBV19; 9 nucleotides line up with TRBD2. After removal of 5 bases from V and 3 bases from J, the junction contained 5 bases not matched to a gene. Germline CDR1 and CDR2: LNHDA and SQIVND (reference sequence). The CDR3 sequence is 15 residues long.